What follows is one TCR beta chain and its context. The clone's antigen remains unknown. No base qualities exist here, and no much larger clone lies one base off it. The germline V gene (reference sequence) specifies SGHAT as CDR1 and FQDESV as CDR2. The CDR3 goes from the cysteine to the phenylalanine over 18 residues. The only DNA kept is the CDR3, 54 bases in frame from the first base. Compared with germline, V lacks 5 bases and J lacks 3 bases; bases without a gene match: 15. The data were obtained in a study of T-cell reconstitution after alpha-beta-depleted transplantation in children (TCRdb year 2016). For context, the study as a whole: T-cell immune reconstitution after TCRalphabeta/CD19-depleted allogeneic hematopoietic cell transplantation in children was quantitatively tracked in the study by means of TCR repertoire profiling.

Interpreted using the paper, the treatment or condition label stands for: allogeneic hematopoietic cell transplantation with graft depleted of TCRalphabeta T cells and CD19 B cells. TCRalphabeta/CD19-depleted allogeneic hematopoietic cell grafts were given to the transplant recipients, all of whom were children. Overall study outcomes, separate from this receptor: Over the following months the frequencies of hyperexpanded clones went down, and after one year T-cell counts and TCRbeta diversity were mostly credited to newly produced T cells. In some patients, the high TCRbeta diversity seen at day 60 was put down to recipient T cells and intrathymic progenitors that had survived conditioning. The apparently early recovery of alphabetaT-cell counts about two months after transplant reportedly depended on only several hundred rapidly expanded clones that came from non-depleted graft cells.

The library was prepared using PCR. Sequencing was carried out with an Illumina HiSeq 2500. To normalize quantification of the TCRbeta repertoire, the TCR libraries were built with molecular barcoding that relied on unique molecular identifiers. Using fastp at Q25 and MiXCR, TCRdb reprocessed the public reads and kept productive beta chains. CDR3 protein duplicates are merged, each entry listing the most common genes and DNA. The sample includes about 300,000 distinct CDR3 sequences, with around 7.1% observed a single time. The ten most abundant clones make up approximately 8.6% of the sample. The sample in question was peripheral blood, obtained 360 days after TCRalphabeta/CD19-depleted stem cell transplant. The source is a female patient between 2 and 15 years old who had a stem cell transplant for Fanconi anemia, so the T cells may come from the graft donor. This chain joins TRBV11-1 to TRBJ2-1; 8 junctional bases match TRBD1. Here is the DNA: TGTGCCAGCAGCCCACAGGGGGGTCGAGGGCTAATCTACAATGAGCAGTTCTTC. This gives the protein CASSPQGGRGLIYNEQFF.